These 14 T cell receptor beta chains came from one sample sequenced in a study of cytomegalovirus exposure and HLA in healthy donors. With 60 Vbeta and 13 Jbeta primers, the PCR was carried out. Profiled with immunoSEQ multiplex PCR; TCRdb holds only in-frame clones, not every one. The table shows around 120,000 clones, with 79% occurring only once. Sequencing used PBMCs. The receptors shown here come from a woman aged 40 to 50 in good health and CMV-seronegative.

The chain joins TRBV14 to TRBJ2-2, with a possible D match to TRBD1 (6 bases). CDR1 and CDR2 (germline): SGHDN, FVKESK. The CDR3 consists of 17 residues. Trimming stripped 0 bases from V and 1 base from J, with 12 bases between. For the CDR3, the DNA is TGTGCCAGCAGCCAAGACAGGGGCCGCGGGAACACCGGGGAGCTGTTTTTT. Its translation is CASSQDRGRGNTGELFF.

J is TRBJ1-5 and V is TRBV5-1; TRBD1 matches 10 bases. CDR1 and CDR2 from the germline V gene are SGHRS and YFSETQ. Trimming at V came to 4 bases and at J to 3 bases, leaving 10 bases not matched to a gene. The CDR3 runs 17 residues. In DNA form, the CDR3 reads TGCGCCAGCAGCCTTGGACAGGGGGGCGACTCCAATCAGCCCCAGCATTTT. Translated: CASSLGQGGDSNQPQHF.

This chain uses TRBV27 with TRBJ2-1; 8 bases line up with TRBD2. Germline CDR1 is MNHEY and CDR2 is SMNVEV (reference sequence). The CDR3 runs 16 residues. With 6 bases clipped from V and 8 bases from J, the junction kept 15 bases outside the gene matches. The CDR3 spells CASSGRNGTRGDEQFF. The DNA of the CDR3 is TGTGCCAGCAGCGGCAGAAACGGGACTAGAGGCGATGAGCAGTTCTTC.

This clone came up once. The J gene is TRBJ2-7, the V gene TRBV5-6; TRBD1 aligns across 7 bases. The trim removed 2 bases at V and 4 bases at J, leaving 6 bases unmatched. The germline V gene encodes CDR1 SGHDT and CDR2 YYEEEE. The CDR3 has 14 amino acids. This chain's CDR3 is CASSFTGVPYEQYF. In DNA form, the CDR3 reads TGTGCCAGCAGCTTTACAGGGGTCCCTTACGAGCAGTACTTC.

The rearrangement uses TRBV30 and TRBJ1-5; D may be TRBD1 (6 bases). The CDR3 is 15 residues long. Germline V CDR1 and CDR2: GTSNPN, SVGIG (reference sequence). Trimming removed 2 bases at V and 7 bases at J, with 18 bases between. The CDR3 loop reads CAWSHPGTNLQPQHF. In DNA, the CDR3 is TGTGCCTGGAGTCATCCGGGGACAAACTTACAGCCCCAGCATTTT.

As DNA, the CDR3 is TGTGCCAGCAGCGTGGGACAGGGGGCCTACGAGCAGTACTTC. Translating gives CASSVGQGAYEQYF. The chain recombines TRBV5-6 with TRBJ2-5, with 11 bases that match TRBD1. Gene TRBJ2-7 matches the end of the DNA better, so the J call may be wrong. The CDR3 contains 14 residues. Per germline, CDR1 SGHDT and CDR2 YYEEEE.

The chain carries TRBV4-3 and TRBJ1-1, with TRBD1 as a possible D gene (5 bases). Germline CDR1 and CDR2: LGHNA and YSLEER. The CDR3 spans 12 residues. The V end lost 4 bases, the J end lost 5 bases, and 8 bases lay between the germline ends. CDR3 sequence: CASSRRGTEAFF. The CDR3 DNA is TGCGCCAGCAGCCGTCGGGGGACTGAAGCTTTCTTT.

The CDR3 sequence is CASRPLRTGKSSGELFF. CDR3 bases: TGTGCCAGCAGGCCCCTCCGGACAGGGAAAAGTTCCGGGGAGCTGTTTTTT. The chain employs TRBV28 and TRBJ2-2; 8 bases are shared with TRBD1. The germline CDR1 and CDR2 sequences are MDHEN and SYDVKM. There are 17 residues in the CDR3. V trimming: 6 bases; J trimming: 6 bases; junction bases outside the gene matches: 15. The full variable domain, completed using reference TRBV28 and TRBJ2-2, is DVKVTQSSRYLVKRTGEKVFLECVQDMDHENMFWYRQDPGLGLRLIYFSYDVKMKEKGDIPEGYSVSREKKERFSLILESASTNQTSMYLCASRPLRTGKSSGELFFGEGSRLTVL.

V and J are TRBV19 and TRBJ2-5; 15 nucleotides line up with TRBD2. The DNA matches TRBJ2-7 better at its end, which makes the J call doubtful. This CDR3 has 17 amino acids. Germline V gene data show CDR1 as LNHDA and CDR2 as SQIVND (reference sequence). In DNA, the CDR3 is TGTGCCAGCCAAAGTGGACTAGCGGGAGGGCTACGTGACGAGCAGTACTTC. Translation: CASQSGLAGGLRDEQYF.

The chain employs TRBV7-8 and TRBJ1-5, with D possibly being TRBD1 (6 bases). The V gene lost 1 base and the J gene lost 7 bases, with 11 bases spanning the gap. Germline assignment: CDR1 SGHVS and CDR2 FQNEAQ. The CDR3 length is 14 residues. CDR3 region: CASSLVRGGQPQHF. The CDR3 nucleotides are TGTGCCAGCAGCTTAGTCAGGGGTGGGCAGCCCCAGCATTTT.

This clone was counted a few times. The chain carries TRBV7-8 and TRBJ2-1; D remains ambiguous. Germline CDR1 reads SGHVS; CDR2 reads FQNEAQ. This CDR3 is built from 17 residues. Trimming cost V 5 bases and J 0 bases, with 17 bases left between them. Written as DNA, the CDR3 is TGTGCCAGCAGCCCTCCTCTTCGGTTAAGCTCCTACAATGAGCAGTTCTTC. This gives the protein CASSPPLRLSSYNEQFF.

The gene calls are TRBV6-1 and TRBJ1-2, with 9 bases fitting TRBD1. The length of the CDR3 is 15 residues. Germline values: CDR1 MNHNS, CDR2 SASEGT. The J segment lost 2 bases and the V segment lost 3 bases, leaving 4 bases of the junction unmatched. The CDR3 DNA follows: TGTGCCAGCAGTGACACCGGGACAGGGAACTATGGCTACACCTTC. Its protein product is CASSDTGTGNYGYTF.

The chain combines TRBV4-2 with TRBJ1-2; 7 bases match TRBD1. CDR1 LGHNA and CDR2 YNFKEQ come from the germline V gene. There are 15 residues in the CDR3. V was pared by 4 bases and J by 3 bases, with 8 bases of the junction left unmatched. The CDR3 sequence is CASSPRTGADYGYTF. CDR3 nucleotide sequence: TGTGCCAGCAGCCCCCGGACAGGAGCGGACTATGGCTACACCTTC.

The chain is built from TRBV5-1 and TRBJ2-5; TRBD1 is a possible D gene (5 bases). The CDR3 totals 15 residues. In germline, CDR1 is SGHRS, CDR2 YFSETQ. V was cut by 2 bases and J by 0 bases, with 11 bases left in between. In DNA form, the CDR3 reads TGCGCCAGCAGCTTAGGACATTTGTACCAAGAGACCCAGTACTTC. This sequence encodes CASSLGHLYQETQYF. The full variable domain, in which reference TRBV5-1 and TRBJ2-5 provide the parts outside the CDR3, is KAGVTQTPRYLIKTRGQQVTLSCSPISGHRSVSWYQQTPGQGLQFLFEYFSETQRNKGNFPGRFSGRQFSNSRSEMNVSTLELGDSALYLCASSLGHLYQETQYFGPGTRLLVL.